This T cell receptor beta chain was documented in a study of shared clonotypes between healthy human individuals. Study-wide results and caveats: Relative to clonotypes present in all four donors, those not shared had lower generation probabilities.

Over several immunoSEQ plates, each subset's genomic DNA was distributed in even portions. Generated by immunoSEQ multiplex PCR, the TCRdb table keeps only in-frame clones and is missing some. The table has over a million clones, roughly 96% seen once. A note on this clone: The target antigen is unknown.

The CDR3 has 16 amino acids. Trimming left V 0 bases short and J 2 bases short, with 12 bases between. In germline, CDR1 is MGHRA, CDR2 YSYEKL. Sequenced input: naive CD4+ T cells sorted from blood. Noted subset: CD45RA+ positively selected. The chain recombines TRBV4-1 with TRBJ2-3, with no clear D. The clonotype comes from a man between 25 and 39 years old in good health. The CDR3 reads CASSQDHARSTDTQYF. The CDR3 region has the DNA TGCGCCAGCAGCCAAGATCACGCCAGGTCCACAGATACGCAGTATTTT.